This TCR beta chain was sequenced during a study of T-cell reconstitution after alpha-beta-depleted transplantation in children. During its preparation, the TCRbeta library received unique molecular identifiers. TCRdb used MiXCR to reprocess the PCR reads, holding one entry per CDR3 protein. The sample shows around 500,000 distinct CDR3 sequences, approximately 12% of them seen only once. The V and J ends lost 2 bases and 3 bases, in that order; junction bases with no gene match: 3. The CDR3 has 15 residues. CDR1 MNHEY and CDR2 SVGEGT come from the germline V gene. The clonotype was recovered from a human donor who donated a stem cell graft to a child with combined immunodeficiency. This chain joins TRBV6-2 or TRBV6-3 and TRBJ2-7, with 11 bases lining up with TRBD2. The sequences come from PBMCs from the stem cell graft donor, collected from the stem cell graft. The DNA for the CDR3 is TGTGCCAGCAGTTACGGGACTAGCGGTTTCTACGAGCAGTACTTC. Translated, it gives CASSYGTSGFYEQYF.